Presented here are 15 T cell receptor beta chains from one specimen sequenced in a study of blood T cells in healthy people across ages. A second PCR of about 6 to 11 cycles used a sample-barcoded 5' primer and a J-beta primer mix. MiXCR was run by TCRdb on the 5' RACE reads, yielding one entry per CDR3 protein. The repertoire holds about 810,000 distinct CDR3 sequences, with about 37% as singletons. Sequencing was done on a sample of blood. The source is a man aged 18 to 29 in good health.

The V and J genes are TRBV20-1 and TRBJ1-4; TRBD1 is a possible D gene (6 bases). V was pared by 0 bases and J by 7 bases, with 12 bases between. Germline V gives CDR1 DFQATT, CDR2 SNEGSKA (reference sequence). The length of the CDR3 is 14 residues. The CDR3 nucleotides are TGCAGTGCTAGAGATGCCAGGGGAGGTGAAAAACTGTTTTTT. Residues: CSARDARGGEKLFF.

This clonotype was observed a handful of times. The CDR3 region is CATEDGIEDYTF. CDR3 bases: TGTGCCACCGAAGACGGAATAGAGGACTACACCTTC. This chain joins TRBV10-3 and TRBJ1-2, with D unresolved. The CDR3 sequence is 12 residues long. Trimming left V 10 bases short and J 10 bases short, with 19 bases between. Germline V gene sequence: CDR1 ENHRY, CDR2 SYGVKD.

This clonotype has just a few counts. One end of the junction is discordant with germline, which a read error may explain. This rearrangement joins TRBV5-1 to TRBJ2-3, with 7 bases matching TRBD1. CDR3 length equals 16 residues. Looked up from germline, CDR1 is SGHRS and CDR2 is YFSETQ. The CDR3 spells CASSSDGQVSTDTQYF. As DNA, the CDR3 is TGCGCCAGCAGCTCGGATGGACAGGTTAGCACAGATACACAGTATTTT.

This chain connects TRBV12-5 to TRBJ2-3; TRBD1 is a possible D gene (5 bases). Deletions cut 6 bases from V and 2 bases from J, with 15 bases between. Germline CDR1 is LGHNT and CDR2 is FRNRAP. The CDR3 spans 15 residues. The CDR3 DNA is TGTGCTAGTGGCACCTCCCCCGGACACACAGATACGCAGTATTTT. Its translation: CASGTSPGHTDTQYF.

This chain connects TRBV2 to TRBJ2-1, with TRBD2 matching 7 bases. The V gene's germline CDR1 is SNHLY and CDR2 FYNNEI. V lost 8 bases to trimming and J lost 5 bases; unmatched junction nucleotides: 6. The CDR3 spans 13 residues. CDR3 sequence reads: CASVAGEDNEQFF. DNA for the CDR3: TGTGCCAGCGTCGCGGGAGAAGACAATGAGCAGTTCTTC.

This clonotype was seen a few times. This chain joins TRBV4-3 and TRBJ1-4; D uncertain. The CDR3 is 16 residues long. CDR1 is LGHNA and CDR2 is YSLEER in the germline V gene. The germline V and J ends were trimmed by 0 bases and 8 bases, with 16 bases remaining between them. The CDR3 bases are TGCGCCAGCAGCCAAGAGGGGTGGCCCAAGTGGGAAAAACTGTTTTTT. Amino acids: CASSQEGWPKWEKLFF.

The gene calls are TRBV7-3 and TRBJ1-1; D gene uncertain. Looked up from germline, CDR1 is SGHTA and CDR2 is FQGTGA. Trimming removed 5 bases from V and 1 base from J, with 11 bases in between. This CDR3 is 14 amino acids long. In DNA form, the CDR3 reads TGTGCCAGCAGCATAGGAGCGGCGAACACTGAAGCTTTCTTT. Protein product: CASSIGAANTEAFF.

This chain links TRBV29-1 with TRBJ2-1; D may be TRBD2 (6 bases). Per germline, CDR1 SQVTM and CDR2 ANQGSEA. CDR3 length: 13 amino acids. Trimming stripped 6 bases from V and 9 bases from J, with 18 bases between. This CDR3 reads CSVYGEEGPEQFF. The CDR3, as DNA: TGCAGCGTGTACGGGGAGGAGGGGCCTGAGCAGTTCTTC.

The chain is built from TRBV12-3 or TRBV12-4 and TRBJ1-2; no definite D call. The CDR3 contains 13 residues. V was cut by 3 bases and J by 2 bases, with 7 bases left in between. Here the CDR3 DNA reads TGTGCCAGCAGTTTCGGCGACAACTATGGCTACACCTTC. Encoded protein: CASSFGDNYGYTF.

There are a few counts of this clonotype. The chain carries TRBV20-1 and TRBJ2-5; 8 bases fit TRBD2. The end of the DNA fits TRBJ2-7 better, so the J call may be wrong. Germline values: CDR1 DFQATT, CDR2 SNEGSKA (reference sequence). The CDR3 is 13 residues long. CDR3 sequence reads: CSVPGGALHEQYF. As DNA, the CDR3 is TGCAGTGTCCCCGGGGGGGCGCTTCACGAGCAGTACTTC.

This clonotype was recorded many times. This chain uses TRBV12-3 or TRBV12-4 with TRBJ1-2; a weak D match, TRBD1 (5 bases). CDR3 length: 13 amino acids. Trimming shortened V by 6 bases and J by 8 bases, and 16 bases separated the two germline ends. The CDR3 region is CASSPGGDGGYTF. The CDR3 nucleotides read TGTGCCAGCAGCCCCGGGGGGGACGGGGGCTACACCTTC.

This sequence joins TRBV5-1 and TRBJ1-1; D uncertain. The CDR3 is 15 amino acids. V gave up 0 bases and J gave up 1 base, with 10 bases separating them. Looked up from germline, CDR1 is SGHRS and CDR2 is YFSETQ. The CDR3 nucleotides read TGCGCCAGCAGCTTGGGGGCGTTGGGGAACACTGAAGCTTTCTTT. Amino acids: CASSLGALGNTEAFF.

The V gene is TRBV4-1, the J gene TRBJ1-2; possibly TRBD1 for D (5 bases). This CDR3 has 15 residues. V shed 0 bases and J shed 4 bases, with 12 bases lying between them. In germline, CDR1 is MGHRA, CDR2 YSYEKL. The CDR3 is CASSQDRAGPYGYTF. The CDR3 nucleotides read TGCGCCAGCAGCCAAGATCGGGCAGGGCCCTATGGCTACACCTTC.

This clonotype was observed a few times. The chain employs TRBV27 and TRBJ2-1, with D possibly matching TRBD1 (5 bases). This CDR3 is 15 amino acids long. The ends were cut back, 8 bases at V and 0 bases at J, with 14 bases in the middle. Germline V gives CDR1 MNHEY, CDR2 SMNVEV (reference sequence). The CDR3 here is CASGRQKSSYNEQFF. The CDR3 nucleotides read TGTGCCAGCGGAAGACAGAAGAGCTCCTACAATGAGCAGTTCTTC.

V usage is TRBV11-2 and J usage is TRBJ2-7; 14 bases agree with TRBD2. The germline gives CDR1 SGHAT, CDR2 FQNNGV. The CDR3 covers 16 residues. V dropped 4 bases and J dropped 7; count of bases not matched to a gene: 9. The CDR3: CASSSGTSGGYNEQYF. The CDR3 DNA reads TGTGCCAGCAGCTCTGGGACTAGCGGGGGATACAATGAGCAGTACTTC. Full variable domain (remainder filled in from reference TRBV11-2 and TRBJ2-7): EAGVAQSPRYKIIEKRQSVAFWCNPISGHATLYWYQQILGQGPKLLIQFQNNGVVDDSQLPKDRFSAERLKGVDSTLKIQPAKLEDSAVYLCASSSGTSGGYNEQYFGPGTRLTVT.